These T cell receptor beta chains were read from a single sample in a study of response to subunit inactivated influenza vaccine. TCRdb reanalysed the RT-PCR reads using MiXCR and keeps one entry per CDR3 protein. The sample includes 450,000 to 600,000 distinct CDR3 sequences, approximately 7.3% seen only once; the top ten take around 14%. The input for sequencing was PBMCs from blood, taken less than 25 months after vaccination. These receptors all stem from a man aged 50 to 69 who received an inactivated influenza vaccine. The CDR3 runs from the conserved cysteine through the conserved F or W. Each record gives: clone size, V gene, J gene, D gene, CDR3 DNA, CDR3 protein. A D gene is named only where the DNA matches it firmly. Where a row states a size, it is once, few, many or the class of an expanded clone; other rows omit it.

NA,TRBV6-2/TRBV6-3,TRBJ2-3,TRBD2,TGTGCCAGCAAGCGGGACCCAGGGTCGACAGATACGCAGTATTTT,CASKRDPGSTDTQYF
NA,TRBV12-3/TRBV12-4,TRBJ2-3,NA,TGTGCCAGCAGTTTGCTGGAGTCAGATACGCAGTATTTT,CASSLLESDTQYF
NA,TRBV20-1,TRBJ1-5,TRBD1,TGCAGTGCTAGAGTGGGGGACAGGGTTGGGCAGCCCCAGCATTTT,CSARVGDRVGQPQHF
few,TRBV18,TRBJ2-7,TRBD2,TGTGCCAGCTCACCTCGCGAGACTAAGGGACTAGCGGCCTCCTACGAGCAGTACTTC,CASSPRETKGLAASYEQYF
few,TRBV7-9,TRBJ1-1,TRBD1,TGTGCCAGCAGCCTCTTACAGGGGTTTGGGAACACTGAAGCTTTCTTT,CASSLLQGFGNTEAFF
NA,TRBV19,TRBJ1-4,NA,TGTGCCAGTAGTACCCACGGGACAACTGCAACTAATGAAAAACTGTTTTTT,CASSTHGTTATNEKLFF
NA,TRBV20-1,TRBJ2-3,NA,TGCAGTGCTAGTCCCCGGGACCGGCGAGATACGCAGTATTTT,CSASPRDRRDTQYF
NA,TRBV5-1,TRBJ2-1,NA,TGCGCCAGCAGCTTGGCTTACGACAATGAGCAGTTCTTC,CASSLAYDNEQFF
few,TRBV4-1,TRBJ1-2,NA,TGCGCCAGCAGCCAAGACCCATATGGCTACACCTTC,CASSQDPYGYTF
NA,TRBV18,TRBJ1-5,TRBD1,TGTGCCACAGCCCAGGGGGCATTGCAGCCCCAGCATTTT,CATAQGALQPQHF
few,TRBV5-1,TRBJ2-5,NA,TGCGCCAGCAGGGGAATCCAGGAGACCCAGTACTTC,CASRGIQETQYF
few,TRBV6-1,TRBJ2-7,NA,TGTGCCAGCAGTGAAGTTGAGGGGATTGGCTACGAGCAGTACTTC,CASSEVEGIGYEQYF
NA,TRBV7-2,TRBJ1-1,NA,TGTGCCAGCAGCTTAGGACGAATCATGAACACTGAAGCTTTCTTT,CASSLGRIMNTEAFF
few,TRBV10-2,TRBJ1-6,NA,TGCGCCAGCATTGGTCAGCCTAATTCACCCCTCCACTTT,CASIGQPNSPLHF
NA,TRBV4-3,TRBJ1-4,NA,TGCGCCAGCAGCCAAGCCGAGGGCAGGCGTGAAAAACTGTTTTTT,CASSQAEGRREKLFF
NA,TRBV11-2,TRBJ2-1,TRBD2,TGTGCCAGCAGCTTATACCTAGCGGGAGGGTCTGAGCAGTTCTTC,CASSLYLAGGSEQFF
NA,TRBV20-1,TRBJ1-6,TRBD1,TGCAGTGCTTCACCGGGACAGGTCAATTCACCCCTCCACTTT,CSASPGQVNSPLHF
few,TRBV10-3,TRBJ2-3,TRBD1,TGTGCCATCACAACAGGGGTTACAGATACGCAGTATTTT,CAITTGVTDTQYF
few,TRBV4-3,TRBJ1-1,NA,TGCGCCAGCAGCCTTTCGCCCCGGGAAGACGATGAAGCTTTCTTT,CASSLSPREDDEAFF
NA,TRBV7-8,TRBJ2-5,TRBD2,TGTGCCAGCAGTCAAGGACTAGCGGGGAGGGGGACCCAGTACTTC,CASSQGLAGRGTQYF